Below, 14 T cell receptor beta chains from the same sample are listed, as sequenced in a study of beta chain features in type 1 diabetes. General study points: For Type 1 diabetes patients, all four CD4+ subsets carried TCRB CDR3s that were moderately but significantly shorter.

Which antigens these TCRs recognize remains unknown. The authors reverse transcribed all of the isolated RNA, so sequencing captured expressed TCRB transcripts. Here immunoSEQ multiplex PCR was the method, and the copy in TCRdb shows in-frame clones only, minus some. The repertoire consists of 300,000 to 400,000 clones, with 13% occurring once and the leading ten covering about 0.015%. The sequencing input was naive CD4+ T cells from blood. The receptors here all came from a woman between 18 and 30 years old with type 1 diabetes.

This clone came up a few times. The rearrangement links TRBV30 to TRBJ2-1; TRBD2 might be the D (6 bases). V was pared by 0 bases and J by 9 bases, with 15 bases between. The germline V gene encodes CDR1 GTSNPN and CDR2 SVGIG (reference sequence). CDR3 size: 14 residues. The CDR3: CAWSVRRDSSEQFF. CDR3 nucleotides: TGTGCCTGGAGTGTAAGGCGGGATTCGAGTGAGCAGTTCTTC.

The CDR3 sequence is CASSLGHAPTEAFF. The DNA for the CDR3 is TGCGCCAGCAGCTTGGGGCACGCACCGACTGAAGCTTTCTTT. V usage is TRBV5-1 and J usage is TRBJ1-1; D unresolved. This CDR3 contains 14 residues. Germline lookup yields CDR1 SGHRS and CDR2 YFSETQ. The ends were cut back, 0 bases at V and 5 bases at J, with 11 bases in the middle.

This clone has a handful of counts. Written as DNA, the CDR3 is TGTGCCAGCAGCTTACGGGCGGGGAGCTCCTACGAGCAGTACTTC. This gives the protein CASSLRAGSSYEQYF. The gene calls are TRBV7-3 and TRBJ2-7, with TRBD2 as a possible D gene (6 bases). The CDR3 extends over 15 amino acids. Germline V CDR1 and CDR2: SGHTA, FQGTGA. Trimming took off 2 bases at V and 0 bases at J, with 11 bases between the two ends.

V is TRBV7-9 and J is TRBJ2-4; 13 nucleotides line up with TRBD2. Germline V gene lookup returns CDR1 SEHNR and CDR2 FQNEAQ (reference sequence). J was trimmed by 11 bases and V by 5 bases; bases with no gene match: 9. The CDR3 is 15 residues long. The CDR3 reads CASSVPRGTSGVQYF. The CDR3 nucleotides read TGTGCCAGCAGCGTTCCCCGTGGGACTAGCGGGGTTCAGTACTTC.

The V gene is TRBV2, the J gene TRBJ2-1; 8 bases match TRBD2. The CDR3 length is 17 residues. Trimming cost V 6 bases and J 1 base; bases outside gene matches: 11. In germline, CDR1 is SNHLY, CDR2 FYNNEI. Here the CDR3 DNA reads TGTGCCAGCAGAACTAGCGGTACACTTTTTTCCTACAATGAGCAGTTCTTC. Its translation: CASRTSGTLFSYNEQFF.

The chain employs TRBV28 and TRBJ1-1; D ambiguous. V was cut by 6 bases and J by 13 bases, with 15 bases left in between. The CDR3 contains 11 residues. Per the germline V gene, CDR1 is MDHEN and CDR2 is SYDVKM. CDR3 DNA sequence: TGTGCCAGCAGATCGATCGACTACGGTTTCTTT. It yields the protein CASRSIDYGFF.

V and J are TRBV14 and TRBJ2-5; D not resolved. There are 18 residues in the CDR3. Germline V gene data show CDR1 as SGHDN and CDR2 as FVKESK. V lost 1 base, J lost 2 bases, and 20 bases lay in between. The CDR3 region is CASSQGLQSHSPQETQYF. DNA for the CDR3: TGTGCCAGCAGCCAAGGTCTGCAGTCGCACAGTCCACAAGAGACCCAGTACTTC.

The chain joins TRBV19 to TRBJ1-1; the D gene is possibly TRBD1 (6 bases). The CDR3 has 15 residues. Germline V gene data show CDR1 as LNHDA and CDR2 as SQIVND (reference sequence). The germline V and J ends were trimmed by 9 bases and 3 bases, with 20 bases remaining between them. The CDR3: CASLQGGAGHTEAFF. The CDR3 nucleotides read TGTGCCAGCCTCCAAGGGGGGGCAGGACACACTGAAGCTTTCTTT.

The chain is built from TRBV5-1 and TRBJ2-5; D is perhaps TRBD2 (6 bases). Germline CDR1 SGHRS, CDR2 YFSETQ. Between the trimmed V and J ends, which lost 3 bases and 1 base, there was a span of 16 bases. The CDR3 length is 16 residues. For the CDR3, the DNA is TGCGCCAGCAGCTCCTCCGGGGGACTGGTCCAAGAGACCCAGTACTTC. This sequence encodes CASSSSGGLVQETQYF.

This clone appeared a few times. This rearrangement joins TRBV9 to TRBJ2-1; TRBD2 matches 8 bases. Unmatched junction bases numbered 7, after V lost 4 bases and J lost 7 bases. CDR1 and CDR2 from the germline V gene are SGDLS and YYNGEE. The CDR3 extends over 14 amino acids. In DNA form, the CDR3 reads TGTGCCAGCAGCCCAGCCGGGACTAGGAATGAGCAGTTCTTC. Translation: CASSPAGTRNEQFF.

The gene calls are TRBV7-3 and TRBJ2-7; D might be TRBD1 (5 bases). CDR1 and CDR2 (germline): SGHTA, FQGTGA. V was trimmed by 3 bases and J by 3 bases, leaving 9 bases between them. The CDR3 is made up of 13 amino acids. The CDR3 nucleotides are TGTGCCAGCAGCTTTGGGGCCAACTACGAGCAGTACTTC. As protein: CASSFGANYEQYF.

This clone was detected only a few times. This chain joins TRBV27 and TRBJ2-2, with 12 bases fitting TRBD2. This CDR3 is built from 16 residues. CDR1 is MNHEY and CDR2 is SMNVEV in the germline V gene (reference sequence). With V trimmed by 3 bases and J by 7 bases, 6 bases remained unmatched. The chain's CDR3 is CASSFGLAGRVGELFF. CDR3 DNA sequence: TGTGCCAGCAGTTTCGGACTAGCGGGAAGGGTCGGGGAGCTGTTTTTT.

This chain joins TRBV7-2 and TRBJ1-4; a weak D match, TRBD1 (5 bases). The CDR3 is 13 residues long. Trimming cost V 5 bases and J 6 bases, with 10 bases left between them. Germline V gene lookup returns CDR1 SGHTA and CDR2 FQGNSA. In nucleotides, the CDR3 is TGTGCCAGCAGCCCGGGGGGACATGAAAAACTGTTTTTT. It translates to CASSPGGHEKLFF.

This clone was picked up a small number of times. The CDR3 nucleotides read TGTGCCAGCAGCGTAGTCCGGACAGGGTTCAACTATGGCTACACCTTC. Amino acid sequence: CASSVVRTGFNYGYTF. J is TRBJ1-2 and V is TRBV9, with TRBD1 identical over 8 bases. Germline V gives CDR1 SGDLS, CDR2 YYNGEE. V lost 0 bases and J lost 2; bases outside the gene matches: 6. This CDR3 comprises 16 residues.